The source of this T cell receptor (beta chain) is a study of T cell responses to AZD1222 COVID-19 vaccine. TCRdb's copy holds only in-frame clones and misses some; the assay was immunoSEQ multiplex PCR. The sample lists roughly 150,000 clones, just over 90% occurring once. The CDR3 consists of 14 residues. Germline loops: CDR1 SGDLS, CDR2 YYNGEE. V was clipped by 2 bases and J by 0 bases, with 9 bases between them. This TCR was sampled from an adult who received the AZD1222 COVID-19 vaccine. The chain recombines TRBV9 with TRBJ2-7; D remains unclear. The starting material was peripheral blood, obtained 28 days after the second AZD1222 dose. CDR3 region: CASSVSVSSYEQYF. The CDR3 DNA is TGTGCCAGCAGCGTGTCAGTTAGCTCCTACGAGCAGTACTTC. Variable domain in full (rest from reference TRBV9 and TRBJ2-7): DSGVTQTPKHLITATGQRVTLRCSPRSGDLSVYWYQQSLDQGLQFLIQYYNGEERAKGNILERFSAQQFPDLHSELNLSSLELGDSALYFCASSVSVSSYEQYFGPGTRLTVT.